This is a list of T cell receptor beta chains from one sample in a study of T cell responses to AZD1222 COVID-19 vaccine. Some clones are missing from TCRdb's copy, which holds only in-frame ones; the method was immunoSEQ multiplex PCR. The table lists approximately 170,000 clones, 80% to 95% of them singletons. Sequenced material: peripheral blood, taken on day 0 of AZD1222 vaccination. These receptors all stem from an adult in good health. Both conserved end residues are part of each CDR3. The D gene is left open where the match is weak. Part of the rows lack a size; the others show once, few, many or a class for expanded clones.

j_gene: TRBJ2-2
d_gene: -
abundance: -
v_gene: TRBV19
CDR3aa: CASTRTSGAGELFF
CDR3nt: TGTGCCAGTACCCGGACGTCGGGAGCCGGGGAGCTGTTTTTT

j_gene: TRBJ2-5
d_gene: -
abundance: -
v_gene: TRBV7-2
CDR3aa: CASSLAGTKETQYF
CDR3nt: TGTGCCAGCAGCTTAGCGGGCACTAAGGAGACCCAGTACTTC

j_gene: TRBJ2-1
d_gene: TRBD2
abundance: -
v_gene: TRBV6-6
CDR3aa: CASSRFPTSGRTDNEQFF
CDR3nt: TGTGCCAGCAGTCGCTTCCCGACTAGCGGGAGGACGGACAATGAGCAGTTCTTC

j_gene: TRBJ2-7
d_gene: -
abundance: -
v_gene: TRBV28
CDR3aa: CASSSPGDSGTYEQYF
CDR3nt: TGTGCCAGCAGTTCACCCGGTGATAGCGGTACCTACGAGCAGTACTTC

j_gene: TRBJ2-3
d_gene: TRBD2
abundance: -
v_gene: TRBV18
CDR3aa: CASSPPSGRGTDTQYF
CDR3nt: TGTGCCAGCTCACCCCCTAGCGGGAGAGGCACAGATACGCAGTATTTT

j_gene: TRBJ1-1
d_gene: -
abundance: -
v_gene: TRBV7-8
CDR3aa: CASSETGTSAAEAFF
CDR3nt: TGTGCCAGCAGCGAAACCGGGACATCCGCCGCCGAGGCTTTCTTT

j_gene: TRBJ1-4
d_gene: -
abundance: -
v_gene: TRBV3-1/TRBV3-2
CDR3aa: CASSQDAVRGAANEKLFF
CDR3nt: TGTGCCAGCAGCCAAGACGCTGTGCGGGGCGCGGCTAATGAAAAACTGTTTTTT

j_gene: TRBJ1-4
d_gene: -
abundance: -
v_gene: TRBV30
CDR3aa: CAWSRSIRGNEKLFF
CDR3nt: TGTGCCTGGAGTCGCTCTATTCGGGGGAATGAAAAACTGTTTTTT

j_gene: TRBJ2-7
d_gene: -
abundance: -
v_gene: TRBV4-1
CDR3aa: CASSPNPDSSSYEQYF
CDR3nt: TGCGCCAGCAGCCCCAACCCCGACAGCAGCTCCTACGAGCAGTACTTC

j_gene: TRBJ1-5
d_gene: -
abundance: -
v_gene: TRBV30
CDR3aa: CAWSVQGGNQPQHF
CDR3nt: TGTGCCTGGAGTGTACAAGGTGGGAATCAGCCCCAGCATTTT

j_gene: TRBJ1-6
d_gene: -
abundance: -
v_gene: TRBV28
CDR3aa: CASSPQRSYNSPLHF
CDR3nt: TGTGCCAGCAGTCCTCAGCGCTCCTATAATTCACCCCTCCACTTT

j_gene: TRBJ1-1
d_gene: TRBD1
abundance: once
v_gene: TRBV7-6
CDR3aa: CASSFLQGDWPNTEAFF
CDR3nt: TGTGCCAGCAGCTTCTTACAGGGGGATTGGCCGAACACTGAAGCTTTCTTT

j_gene: TRBJ2-3
d_gene: TRBD2
abundance: -
v_gene: TRBV15
CDR3aa: CATSRDVSGGTDTQYF
CDR3nt: TGTGCCACCAGCAGAGATGTTAGCGGGGGCACAGATACGCAGTATTTT

j_gene: TRBJ2-3
d_gene: TRBD1
abundance: -
v_gene: TRBV24-1
CDR3aa: CATSDTGQGADTQYF
CDR3nt: TGTGCCACCAGTGACACGGGACAGGGGGCAGATACGCAGTATTTT

j_gene: TRBJ1-1
d_gene: -
abundance: -
v_gene: TRBV19
CDR3aa: CASNSGVNTEAFF
CDR3nt: TGTGCCAGTAATTCAGGTGTGAACACTGAAGCTTTCTTT

j_gene: TRBJ2-7
d_gene: -
abundance: -
v_gene: TRBV6-5
CDR3aa: CASRGTASYEQYF
CDR3nt: TGTGCCAGCAGAGGGACCGCCTCCTACGAGCAGTACTTC

j_gene: TRBJ1-1
d_gene: -
abundance: -
v_gene: TRBV7-3
CDR3aa: CASAQGYMAEAFF
CDR3nt: TGTGCCAGCGCCCAAGGGTATATGGCTGAAGCTTTCTTT